This T cell receptor (beta chain) originates from a study of identifying expanded T cells in peripheral blood. Study-wide results and limits: Differentially abundant clones: approximately 1.3 between replicates, around 16 at around 15 days, approximately 19 at four.

Here immunoSEQ multiplex PCR was the method, and the copy in TCRdb shows in-frame clones only, minus some. The sample has under 95,000 clones, roughly 90% seen once. Trimming took 7 bases from V and 0 from J, leaving 13 bases between them. Germline V lookup: CDR1 SGDLS, CDR2 YYNGEE. The CDR3 is 14 amino acids. With regard to this clone: Its target is not known.

This TCR came from a person between 18 and 70 years old in good health. V gene TRBV9 combines with J gene TRBJ1-1; D remains ambiguous. The sample consisted of blood. CDR3 nucleotides: TGTGCCAGCGGCAAGACCGGAATGAACACTGAAGCTTTCTTT. Its protein product is CASGKTGMNTEAFF.